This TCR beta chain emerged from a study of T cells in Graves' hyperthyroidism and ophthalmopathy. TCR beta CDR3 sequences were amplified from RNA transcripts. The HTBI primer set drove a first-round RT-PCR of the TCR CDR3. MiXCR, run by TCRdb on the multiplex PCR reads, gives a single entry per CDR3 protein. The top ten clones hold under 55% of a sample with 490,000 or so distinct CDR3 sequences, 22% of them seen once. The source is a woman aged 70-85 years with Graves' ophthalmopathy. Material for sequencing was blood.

DNA of the CDR3: TGCAGTGCTGCCGGAACAGGGCTCTTCTATGGCTACACCTTC. Amino acids: CSAAGTGLFYGYTF. V gene TRBV20-1 combines with J gene TRBJ1-2; D is perhaps TRBD1 (6 bases). The germline V and J ends were trimmed by 5 bases and 4 bases, with 17 bases remaining between them. The CDR3 length is 14 residues. Looked up from germline, CDR1 is DFQATT and CDR2 is SNEGSKA (reference sequence).